Below are 20 T cell receptor beta chains sequenced from a single sample in a study of T cell responses to AZD1222 COVID-19 vaccine. The protocol was immunoSEQ multiplex PCR, while the TCRdb copy is restricted to in-frame clones and leaves out a portion. The sample has approximately 120,000 clones, approximately 91% seen once; the top ten hold about 6%. Material: peripheral blood, obtained 28 days after the second AZD1222 dose. Source of these receptors: an adult who received the AZD1222 COVID-19 vaccine.

V and J are TRBV9 and TRBJ2-2, with a tentative D call TRBD1 (6 bases). Germline V gene data show CDR1 as SGDLS and CDR2 as YYNGEE. V was trimmed by 7 bases and J by 5 bases, leaving 12 bases between them. This CDR3 is 13 amino acids long. The CDR3: CASEGVWTGELFF. For the CDR3, the DNA is TGTGCCAGCGAGGGGGTATGGACCGGGGAGCTGTTTTTT.

The V and J genes are TRBV28 and TRBJ1-5, with TRBD1 matching 12 bases. The germline V gene encodes CDR1 MDHEN and CDR2 SYDVKM. J gave up 7 bases and V 5 bases, and 9 bases lay outside the gene matches. The CDR3 length is 16 residues. Here the CDR3 reads CASSNRDRGLEQPQHF. The CDR3 coding sequence is TGTGCCAGCAGTAATCGGGACAGGGGGCTTGAACAGCCCCAGCATTTT.

The chain carries TRBV11-3 and TRBJ2-5; D unclear. Germline V gene lookup returns CDR1 SGHNT and CDR2 YENEEA. The CDR3 totals 14 residues. V was pared by 1 base and J by 7 bases, with 13 bases between. This CDR3 reads CASSLGSTLGTQYF. For the CDR3, the DNA is TGTGCCAGCAGCTTAGGGTCCACCCTAGGGACCCAGTACTTC.

This chain links TRBV4-3 with TRBJ1-2; 7 nucleotides align to TRBD1. This CDR3 contains 14 residues. Germline CDR1 LGHNA, CDR2 YSLEER. J was trimmed by 12 bases and V by 2 bases; bases with no gene match: 12. This CDR3 is CASSQIWYSQGDTF. In DNA, the CDR3 is TGCGCCAGCAGCCAAATTTGGTATTCGCAGGGGGACACCTTC.

With respect to this clone: Other DNA sequences in the sample encode the same CDR3. The V and J genes are TRBV5-1 and TRBJ1-6; D gene uncertain. Germline V gene sequence: CDR1 SGHRS, CDR2 YFSETQ. V was cut by 4 bases and J by 3 bases, with 11 bases left in between. CDR3 length equals 15 residues. CDR3 sequence reads: CASSLRGDYNSPLHF. Here the CDR3 DNA reads TGCGCCAGCAGCCTCCGGGGAGACTATAATTCACCCCTCCACTTT.

This chain connects TRBV5-6 to TRBJ2-7; tentative D call: TRBD1 (5 bases). Germline V lookup: CDR1 SGHDT, CDR2 YYEEEE. The CDR3 totals 15 residues. Trimming pared 7 bases from V and 4 bases from J, leaving 21 bases between. The CDR3 loop is CASASAAGPPYEQYF. As DNA, the CDR3 is TGTGCCAGCGCCTCCGCGGCAGGGCCCCCATACGAGCAGTACTTC.

The rearrangement links TRBV29-1 to TRBJ2-1; TRBD2 aligns across 14 bases. The V gene's germline CDR1 is SQVTM and CDR2 ANQGSEA. This CDR3 has 15 residues. The J segment lost 9 bases and the V segment lost 0 bases, leaving 4 bases of the junction unmatched. CDR3 amino acids: CSVEEGTSGRGEQFF. CDR3 DNA sequence: TGCAGCGTTGAAGAAGGGACTAGCGGGAGAGGTGAGCAGTTCTTC.

V gene TRBV7-3 combines with J gene TRBJ2-3, with D perhaps TRBD1 (5 bases). Germline loops: CDR1 SGHTA, CDR2 FQGTGA. The CDR3 is 13 residues long. V was cut by 2 bases and J by 6 bases, with 9 bases left in between. As DNA, the CDR3 is TGTGCCAGCAGCTTATCAGGGATGGATACGCAGTATTTT. Translating it yields CASSLSGMDTQYF.

The V and J genes are TRBV28 and TRBJ1-2; the D is unclear. CDR3 length: 14 amino acids. Trimming took off 0 bases at V and 8 bases at J, with 13 bases between the two ends. Looked up from germline, CDR1 is MDHEN and CDR2 is SYDVKM. The CDR3 sequence: CASSLWQTSEGYTF. The CDR3 DNA reads as TGTGCCAGCAGTTTATGGCAGACCTCAGAAGGCTACACCTTC.

This clone was observed a handful of times. The genes are TRBV7-9 and TRBJ1-4, with TRBD1 identical over 10 bases. Trimming cost V 4 bases and J 7 bases; bases outside gene matches: 9. Germline CDR1 and CDR2: SEHNR and FQNEAQ (reference sequence). The CDR3 length is 16 residues. For the CDR3, the DNA is TGTGCCAGCAGCTGGGTGGTGGACAGGGGGGTTGAAAAACTGTTTTTT. Residues: CASSWVVDRGVEKLFF.

The V gene is TRBV19, the J gene TRBJ1-5; possible D gene TRBD1, 6 bases. CDR3 size: 13 residues. The ends were cut back, 5 bases at V and 6 bases at J, with 11 bases in the middle. In germline, CDR1 is LNHDA, CDR2 SQIVND (reference sequence). The DNA for the CDR3 is TGTGCCAGTAGTCAGGGGATCGGTCAGCCCCAGCATTTT. Protein product: CASSQGIGQPQHF.

This sequence joins TRBV3-1 (or the pseudogene TRBV3-2) and TRBJ1-1, with D unclear. Germline loops: CDR1 LGHDT, CDR2 YNNKEL (reference sequence). V was clipped by 1 base and J by 6 bases, with 3 bases between them. There are 11 residues in the CDR3. The CDR3 coding sequence is TGTGCCAGCAGCCAAGGGGCTGAAGCTTTCTTT. Its protein is CASSQGAEAFF.

The genes are TRBV5-4 and TRBJ2-7, with D possibly matching TRBD1 (7 bases). Looked up from germline, CDR1 is SGHNT and CDR2 is YYREEE (reference sequence). The CDR3 consists of 13 residues. V was pared by 7 bases and J by 6 bases, with 17 bases between. The CDR3 reads CASRPDREAEQYF. The CDR3 DNA reads TGTGCCAGCCGGCCAGACAGGGAGGCCGAGCAGTACTTC.

The V and J genes are TRBV2 and TRBJ2-1; 8 nucleotides line up with TRBD1. Germline V gives CDR1 SNHLY, CDR2 FYNNEI. J gave up 4 bases and V 7 bases, and 12 bases lay outside the gene matches. The CDR3 runs 16 residues. The CDR3 nucleotides read TGTGCCAGCAAGGCCGCGACAGGGGCGCTATACAATGAGCAGTTCTTC. Translated, it gives CASKAATGALYNEQFF.

About this clone itself: Other DNA variants within this sample encode the same CDR3. CDR3 amino acids: CASSSQGNTEAFF. The DNA for the CDR3 is TGTGCCAGCAGCTCTCAGGGGAACACTGAAGCTTTCTTT. The rearrangement joins TRBV7-3 to TRBJ1-1; TRBD1 might be the D (5 bases). The CDR3 contains 13 residues. The V and J ends lost 4 bases and 1 base respectively, with 7 bases between them. Per germline, CDR1 SGHTA and CDR2 FQGTGA.

V gene TRBV7-2 combines with J gene TRBJ2-7, with D tentatively TRBD1 (7 bases). Germline CDR1 and CDR2: SGHTA and FQGNSA. V was shortened by 8 bases and J by 4 bases, with 21 bases between the two germline ends. This CDR3 is 15 amino acids long. CDR3 nucleotide sequence: TGTGCCAGCCATCAGGGGGGAACGGGCCGGTACGAGCAGTACTTC. Translation: CASHQGGTGRYEQYF.

The chain combines TRBV2 with TRBJ2-7, with D tentatively TRBD1 (6 bases). Germline V gives CDR1 SNHLY, CDR2 FYNNEI. This CDR3 comprises 12 residues. Between the trimmed V and J ends, which lost 5 bases and 6 bases, there was a span of 11 bases. CDR3 loop: CASSSGTSEQYF. The CDR3 region has the DNA TGTGCCAGCAGTTCCGGGACATCCGAGCAGTACTTC.

This clone has a single count. The chain links TRBV2 to TRBJ2-3; 8 bases agree with TRBD1. Germline V gene data show CDR1 as SNHLY and CDR2 as FYNNEI. V trimming: 5 bases; J trimming: 5 bases; junction bases outside the gene matches: 6. CDR3 length: 14 amino acids. The CDR3 loop is CASSRTGFGDTQYF. In DNA, the CDR3 is TGTGCCAGCAGTAGGACAGGGTTCGGAGATACGCAGTATTTT.

The chain links TRBV7-8 to TRBJ2-4; TRBD2 is a possible D gene (5 bases). The germline gives CDR1 SGHVS, CDR2 FQNEAQ. The CDR3 extends over 14 amino acids. Trimming removed 5 bases from V and 6 bases from J, with 14 bases in between. CDR3 in DNA: TGTGCCAGCAGCCAAGGCCCTGAGGGAAACATTCAGTACTTC. Residues: CASSQGPEGNIQYF.

CDR3 DNA sequence: TGTGCCAGCAGTCCCGGACAGGCGAACACCGGGGAGCTGTTTTTT. Protein: CASSPGQANTGELFF. This chain links TRBV6-6 with TRBJ2-2; 7 bases line up with TRBD1. V lost 5 bases to trimming and J lost 0 bases; unmatched junction nucleotides: 3. Germline V gene lookup returns CDR1 MNHNY and CDR2 SVGAGI (reference sequence). CDR3 length: 15 residues.